The sequence of this T cell receptor (beta chain) was determined in a study of CD8 T cells in ankylosing spondylitis. Study-wide results and caveats: Disease-associated clones were reportedly significantly overrepresented in matched ankylosing spondylitis synovial fluid. Typical of ankylosing spondylitis blood, it appeared, was a TCR beta motif of under 10 highly homologous variants.

Concerning this clonotype: What it binds is not known.

This CDR3 region has 13 residues. The trim removed 8 bases at V and 1 base at J, leaving 1 base unmatched. TCRdb redid the calling of the 5' RACE reads with MiXCR, one entry per CDR3 protein. The sample carries some 120,000 distinct CDR3 sequences, about an eighth recorded once. This sequence originates from a female donor with ankylosing spondylitis or in good health (not recorded which). Sequenced material: blood, either unsorted or a sorted T cell fraction (not recorded which). The V gene is TRBV12-3 or TRBV12-4, the J gene TRBJ2-2; TRBD1 aligns across 7 bases. CDR3 coding DNA: TGTGCCAGCGACAGGGAGAACACCGGGGAGCTGTTTTTT. Translating gives CASDRENTGELFF.